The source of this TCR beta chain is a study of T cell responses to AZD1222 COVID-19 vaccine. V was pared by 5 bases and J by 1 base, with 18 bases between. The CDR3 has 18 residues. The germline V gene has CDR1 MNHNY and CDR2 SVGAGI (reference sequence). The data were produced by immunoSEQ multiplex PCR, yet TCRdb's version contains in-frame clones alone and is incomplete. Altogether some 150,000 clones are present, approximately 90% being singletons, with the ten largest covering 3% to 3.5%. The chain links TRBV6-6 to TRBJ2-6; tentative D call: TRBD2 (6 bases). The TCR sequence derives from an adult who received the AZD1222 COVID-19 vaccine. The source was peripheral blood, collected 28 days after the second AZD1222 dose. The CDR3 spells CASSPIRGRGSGANVLTF. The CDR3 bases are TGTGCCAGCAGTCCAATACGGGGGAGAGGGTCTGGGGCCAACGTCCTGACTTTC.